The 11 T cell receptor beta chains presented below share a single source sample, sequenced in a study of cytomegalovirus exposure and HLA in healthy donors. The protocol was immunoSEQ multiplex PCR, while the TCRdb copy is restricted to in-frame clones and leaves out a portion. Found here are about 130,000 clones, 85% to 90% of them singletons; the top ten hold 6.2%. Input material: PBMCs. These receptors were taken from a woman aged 30 to 39 in good health and CMV-seropositive.

The V gene is TRBV29-1, the J gene TRBJ2-1, with 7 nucleotides matching TRBD2. Germline CDR1 SQVTM, CDR2 ANQGSEA. This CDR3 contains 13 residues. V dropped 3 bases and J dropped 7; count of bases not matched to a gene: 6. For the CDR3, the DNA is TGCAGCGTTGAGGGGACTACAAGAAATGAGCAGTTCTTC. Translation gives CSVEGTTRNEQFF.

V gene TRBV6-5 combines with J gene TRBJ1-4; 7 bases fit TRBD1. Germline-derived CDR1 and CDR2 are MNHEY and SVGAGI. CDR3 length: 12 residues. Trimming removed 9 bases from V and 3 bases from J; junction bases left unmatched: 1. The DNA for the CDR3 is TGTGCCAGTGGGACAGCTAATGAAAAACTGTTTTTT. Protein product: CASGTANEKLFF.

V and J are TRBV4-1 and TRBJ2-1, with 13 nucleotides matching TRBD2. Germline V gene lookup returns CDR1 MGHRA and CDR2 YSYEKL. The CDR3 is made up of 16 amino acids. V dropped 4 bases and J dropped 9; count of bases not matched to a gene: 9. In nucleotides, the CDR3 is TGCGCCAGCAGCCGGGGACTAGCGGGGCCGGCGGGTGAGCAGTTCTTC. Protein: CASSRGLAGPAGEQFF.

J is TRBJ2-1 and V is TRBV5-1; 9 nucleotides agree with TRBD2. V shed 4 bases, J shed 9 bases, and the junction held 11 bases outside the gene matches. This CDR3 spans 15 amino acids. Germline V gives CDR1 SGHRS, CDR2 YFSETQ. CDR3 loop: CASSPRAGGLGEQFF. CDR3 DNA: TGCGCCAGCAGCCCTCGGGCGGGGGGGCTTGGTGAGCAGTTCTTC. The whole variable domain, filled in from reference TRBV5-1 and TRBJ2-1, reads KAGVTQTPRYLIKTRGQQVTLSCSPISGHRSVSWYQQTPGQGLQFLFEYFSETQRNKGNFPGRFSGRQFSNSRSEMNVSTLELGDSALYLCASSPRAGGLGEQFFGPGTRLTVL.

The chain combines TRBV7-9 with TRBJ1-2; perhaps TRBD1 as D (5 bases). The germline CDR1 and CDR2 sequences are SEHNR and FQNEAQ (reference sequence). The CDR3 is made up of 14 amino acids. The V and J ends lost 5 bases and 8 bases respectively, with 18 bases between them. The CDR3 sequence is CASSPIQGVDGYTF. The CDR3 bases are TGTGCCAGCAGCCCCATCCAGGGCGTCGACGGCTACACCTTC.

The V call is TRBV11-2, the J call TRBJ2-5, with TRBD1 as a possible D gene (5 bases). Trimming shortened V by 1 base and J by 4 bases, and 16 bases separated the two germline ends. CDR1 is SGHAT, CDR2 FQNNGV, per germline. This CDR3 is 16 amino acids long. CDR3 residues: CASSLVGQGTAETQYF. The DNA for the CDR3 is TGTGCCAGCAGCTTAGTCGGCCAGGGCACGGCAGAGACCCAGTACTTC.

The V call is TRBV5-4, the J call TRBJ2-1; D is possibly TRBD2 (6 bases). This CDR3 is built from 17 residues. CDR1 is SGHNT and CDR2 is YYREEE in the germline V gene (reference sequence). Trimming cost V 3 bases and J 4 bases, with 20 bases left between them. CDR3 region: CASSSPSRGTSYNEQFF. The CDR3 coding sequence is TGTGCCAGCAGCTCTCCCTCCCGCGGGACCTCGTACAATGAGCAGTTCTTC.

The chain uses TRBV9 and TRBJ2-5, with D hard to call. Trimming took off 4 bases at V and 1 base at J, with 11 bases between the two ends. The CDR3 loop spans 14 amino acids. CDR1 is SGDLS, CDR2 YYNGEE, per germline. The CDR3 region has the DNA TGTGCCAGCAGCCGGTCCTCCCTCCAAGAGACCCAGTACTTC. This gives the protein CASSRSSLQETQYF.

The chain recombines TRBV27 with TRBJ1-4, with D unresolved. Germline V CDR1 and CDR2: MNHEY, SMNVEV (reference sequence). The germline V and J ends were trimmed by 6 bases and 0 bases, with 5 bases remaining between them. This CDR3 region has 13 residues. CDR3 coding DNA: TGTGCCAGCAGCCCCGCAACTAATGAAAAACTGTTTTTT. Amino acids: CASSPATNEKLFF. The whole variable domain, remainder taken from reference TRBV27 and TRBJ1-4, is EAQVTQNPRYLITVTGKKLTVTCSQNMNHEYMSWYRQDPGLGLRQIYYSMNVEVTDKGDVPEGYKVSRKEKRNFPLILESPSPNQTSLYFCASSPATNEKLFFGSGTQLSVL.

This clone has just a few counts. The genes are TRBV2 and TRBJ1-2, with D perhaps matching TRBD1 (6 bases). Germline values: CDR1 SNHLY, CDR2 FYNNEI. The CDR3 contains 16 residues. Trimming took 4 bases from V and 6 from J, leaving 21 bases between them. CDR3 region: CASSAETGRGLDGYTF. CDR3 nucleotide sequence: TGTGCCAGCAGTGCGGAGACAGGACGGGGTTTGGATGGCTACACCTTC.

This clone showed up just a few times. The V gene is TRBV5-1, the J gene TRBJ1-1; 7 nucleotides align to TRBD1. The J segment lost 8 bases and the V segment lost 4 bases, leaving 11 bases of the junction unmatched. The V gene's germline CDR1 is SGHRS and CDR2 YFSETQ. This CDR3 comprises 14 residues. For the CDR3, the DNA is TGCGCCAGCAGCGTCACCGGGACAGATATAGAAGCTTTCTTT. The encoded protein is CASSVTGTDIEAFF.